The T cell receptor (beta chain) under discussion was sequenced for a study of cytomegalovirus exposure and HLA in healthy donors. General observations from the study: The study designated fewer than 200 TCR beta chains cytomegalovirus-associated. Certain indistinguishable V segments, among them TRBV6-2 and TRBV6-3, were excluded. A later analysis found that most CMV-associated TCR beta chains appeared HLA-restricted.

Amplification used 60 Vbeta primers and 13 Jbeta primers. Profiled with immunoSEQ multiplex PCR; TCRdb holds only in-frame clones, not every one. The sample gives around 130,000 clones, around 80% of which show up once; 2.1% is in the top ten. A word on this clone: The target antigen is unknown.

The trim removed 4 bases at V and 0 bases at J, leaving 12 bases unmatched. In germline, CDR1 is SGHRS, CDR2 YFSETQ. There are 17 residues in the CDR3. Sequencing input: PBMCs. The rearrangement uses TRBV5-1 and TRBJ1-1; TRBD1 aligns across 7 bases. The TCR sequence derives from a man under 40 in good health and CMV-seronegative. CDR3 coding DNA: TGCGCCAGCAGCCGAGCTGACAGGGCCCTACTGAACACTGAAGCTTTCTTT. This encodes CASSRADRALLNTEAFF.